These 2 T cell receptor beta chains came from one sample sequenced in a study of T cells expressing NK-cell markers. No DNA is given; TCRdb re-called the 5' RACE reads and lists each CDR3 protein once. The sample data list about 260,000 distinct CDR3 sequences. The sample comprised blood T cells: a sorted CD56 or NKG2C T cell subset, CD4+ or CD8+ T cells, or bulk PBMC T cells (not recorded which). The source is a woman aged 18 to 69 in good health.

V and J are TRBV7-2 and TRBJ2-1; checking the TCRdb D call of TRBD2 is not possible without DNA. This CDR3 contains 14 residues. Germline V lookup: CDR1 SGHTA, CDR2 FQGNSA. CDR3 loop: CASSRLAGVNEQFF. Full variable domain (remainder filled in from reference TRBV7-2 and TRBJ2-1): GAGVSQSPSNKVTEKGKDVELRCDPISGHTALYWYRQSLGQGLEFLIYFQGNSAPDKSGLPSDRFSAERTGGSVSTLTIQRTQQEDSAVYLCASSRLAGVNEQFFGPGTRLTVL.

V usage is TRBV29-1 and J usage is TRBJ1-2. The CDR3 is 13 amino acids. Germline V gives CDR1 SQVTM, CDR2 ANQGSEA. CDR3 loop: CSAGGGVDYGYTF.